The 3 T cell receptor beta chains in this list originate from one sample, sequenced in a study of post-analysis software for immune sequencing data (dated by TCRdb to the mid-2010s). Study-level results and caveats: Significantly higher frequencies in patients than in controls were found for several TRBV segments, including TRBV5-6, TRBV5-1 and TRBV20-1.

The library was prepared using PCR. Sequencing took place on an Illumina HiSeq 2500. To reduce PCR and sequencing biases, unique molecular identifiers were built into the TCR beta cDNA libraries. In-frame beta chains were kept once TCRdb had trimmed the public reads at Q25 with fastp and called clones with MiXCR. One record per CDR3 amino acid sequence lists the most common genes and DNA. The sample profile shows 400,000 to 500,000 distinct CDR3 sequences; 39% of them were found once. The biggest ten clones account for approximately 7.7% of the sample. Their specific antigens are unknown. Sequenced input: blood. Source of these receptors: a girl aged 2-15 years with multiple sclerosis.

The rearrangement uses TRBV29-1 and TRBJ2-7; no clear D gene. Germline CDR1 is SQVTM and CDR2 is ANQGSEA. The CDR3 covers 11 residues. The V end was cut by 4 bases, the J end by 4 bases, with 8 bases between. CDR3 bases: TGCAGCGTTGTAGTCGGGTACGAGCAGTACTTC. This codes for CSVVVGYEQYF.

Comment on this clonotype: The junction shows a germline mismatch at one end, possibly a read error. V usage is TRBV20-1 and J usage is TRBJ1-6; D is undetermined. Germline CDR1 is DFQATT and CDR2 is SNEGSKA (reference sequence). The length of the CDR3 is 14 residues. In DNA form, the CDR3 reads TGCAGTGCCCCAAGGAGAGGGCCCCATTCATCCCTCCACTTT. Protein sequence: CSAPRRGPHSSLHF.

The J gene is TRBJ2-4, the V gene TRBV28; TRBD1 agrees at 9 bases. CDR1 is MDHEN, CDR2 SYDVKM, per germline. V dropped 7 bases and J dropped 9; count of bases not matched to a gene: 19. The CDR3 has 17 residues. The CDR3 DNA reads TGTGCCAGCAAGTCGACATCCTCCGGGACAGGGAACCCCATTCAGTACTTC. Translating it yields CASKSTSSGTGNPIQYF.